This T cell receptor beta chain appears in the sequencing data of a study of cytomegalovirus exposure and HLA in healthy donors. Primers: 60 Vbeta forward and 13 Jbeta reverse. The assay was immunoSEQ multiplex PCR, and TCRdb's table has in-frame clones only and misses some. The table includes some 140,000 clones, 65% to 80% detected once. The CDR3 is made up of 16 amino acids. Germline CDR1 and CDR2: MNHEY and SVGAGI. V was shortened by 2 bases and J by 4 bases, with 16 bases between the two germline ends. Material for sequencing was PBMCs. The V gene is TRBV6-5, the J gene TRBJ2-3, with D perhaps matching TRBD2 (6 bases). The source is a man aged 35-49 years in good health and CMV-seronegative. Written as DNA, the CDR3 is TGTGCCAGCAGTTACGGAGGTGTGGGAGGTGCAGATACGCAGTATTTT. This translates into CASSYGGVGGADTQYF.